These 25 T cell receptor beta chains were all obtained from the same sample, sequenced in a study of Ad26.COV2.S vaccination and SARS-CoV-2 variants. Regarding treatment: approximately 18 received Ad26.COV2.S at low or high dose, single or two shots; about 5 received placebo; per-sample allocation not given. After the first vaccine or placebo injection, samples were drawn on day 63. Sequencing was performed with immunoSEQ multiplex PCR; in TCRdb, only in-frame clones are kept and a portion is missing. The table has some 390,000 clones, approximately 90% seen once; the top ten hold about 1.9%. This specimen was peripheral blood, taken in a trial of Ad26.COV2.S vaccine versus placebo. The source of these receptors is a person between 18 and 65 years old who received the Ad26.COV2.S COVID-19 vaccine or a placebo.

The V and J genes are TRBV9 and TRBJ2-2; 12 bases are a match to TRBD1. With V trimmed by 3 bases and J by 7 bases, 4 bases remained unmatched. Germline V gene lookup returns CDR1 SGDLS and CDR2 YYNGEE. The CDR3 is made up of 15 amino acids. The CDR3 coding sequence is TGTGCCAGCAGCGCTCGGGACAGGGGGCGCGGGGAGCTGTTTTTT. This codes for CASSARDRGRGELFF. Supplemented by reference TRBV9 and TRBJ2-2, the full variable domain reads DSGVTQTPKHLITATGQRVTLRCSPRSGDLSVYWYQQSLDQGLQFLIQYYNGEERAKGNILERFSAQQFPDLHSELNLSSLELGDSALYFCASSARDRGRGELFFGEGSRLTVL.

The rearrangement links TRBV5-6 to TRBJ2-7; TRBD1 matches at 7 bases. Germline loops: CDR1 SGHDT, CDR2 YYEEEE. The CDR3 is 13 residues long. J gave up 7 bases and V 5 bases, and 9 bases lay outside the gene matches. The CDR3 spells CASSQYRGWEQYF. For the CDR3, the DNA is TGTGCCAGCAGTCAATACAGGGGCTGGGAGCAGTACTTC.

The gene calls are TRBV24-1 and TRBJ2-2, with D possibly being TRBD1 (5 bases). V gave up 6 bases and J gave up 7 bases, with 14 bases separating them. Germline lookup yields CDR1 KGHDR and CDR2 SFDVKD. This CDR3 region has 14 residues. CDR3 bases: TGTGCCACCAGTACCCGCAGGGTCGGCGGGGAGCTGTTTTTT. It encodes CATSTRRVGGELFF.

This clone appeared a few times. Here the CDR3 reads CASSNQTGGPYNEQFF. The DNA for the CDR3 is TGTGCCAGCAGTAACCAAACGGGAGGGCCATACAATGAGCAGTTCTTC. This chain joins TRBV6-4 and TRBJ2-1; 8 positions agree with TRBD2. J lost 4 bases, V lost 5 bases, and 10 bases had no gene match. This CDR3 has 16 residues. The V gene's germline CDR1 is MRHNA and CDR2 SNTAGT.

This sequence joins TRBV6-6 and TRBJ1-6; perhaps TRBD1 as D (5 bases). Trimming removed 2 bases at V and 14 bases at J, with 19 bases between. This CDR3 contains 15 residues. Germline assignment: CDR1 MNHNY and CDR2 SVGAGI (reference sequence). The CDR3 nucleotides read TGTGCCAGCAGTTACGAGGCAGGACTTTTGGGGGCCCTCCACTTT. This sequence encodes CASSYEAGLLGALHF.

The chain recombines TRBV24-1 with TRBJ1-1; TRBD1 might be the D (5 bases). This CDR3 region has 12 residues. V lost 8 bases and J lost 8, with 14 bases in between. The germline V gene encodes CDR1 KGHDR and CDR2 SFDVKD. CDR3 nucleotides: TGTGCCACCACACGTTATTCAGGGGAAGCTTTCTTT. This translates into CATTRYSGEAFF.

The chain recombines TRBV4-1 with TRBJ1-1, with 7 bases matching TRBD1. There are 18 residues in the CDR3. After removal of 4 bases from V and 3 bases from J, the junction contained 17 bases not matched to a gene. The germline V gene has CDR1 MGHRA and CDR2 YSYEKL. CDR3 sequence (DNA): TGCGCCAGCAGCCGCAGACGAGGGGGCGGATCCCCGGACACTGAAGCTTTCTTT. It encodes CASSRRRGGGSPDTEAFF.

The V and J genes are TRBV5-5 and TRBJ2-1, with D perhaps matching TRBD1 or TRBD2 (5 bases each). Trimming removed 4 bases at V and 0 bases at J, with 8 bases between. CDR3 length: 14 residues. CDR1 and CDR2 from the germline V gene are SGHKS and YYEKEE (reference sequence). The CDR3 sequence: CASSAGSSYNEQFF. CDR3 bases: TGTGCCAGCAGCGCAGGGAGCTCCTACAATGAGCAGTTCTTC.

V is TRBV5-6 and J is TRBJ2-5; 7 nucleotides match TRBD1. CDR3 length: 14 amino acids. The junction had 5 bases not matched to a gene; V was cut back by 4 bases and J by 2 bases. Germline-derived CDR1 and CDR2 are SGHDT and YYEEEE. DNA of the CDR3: TGTGCCAGCAGCCCAGGGACAGTTCAAGAGACCCAGTACTTC. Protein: CASSPGTVQETQYF.

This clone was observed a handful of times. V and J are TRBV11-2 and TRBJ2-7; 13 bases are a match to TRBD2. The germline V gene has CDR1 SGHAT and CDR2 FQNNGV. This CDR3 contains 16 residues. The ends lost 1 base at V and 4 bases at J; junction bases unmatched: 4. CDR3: CASSLAGTSGKYEQYF. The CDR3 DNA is TGTGCCAGCAGCTTAGCTGGGACTAGCGGGAAGTACGAGCAGTACTTC. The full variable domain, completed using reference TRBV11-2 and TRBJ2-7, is EAGVAQSPRYKIIEKRQSVAFWCNPISGHATLYWYQQILGQGPKLLIQFQNNGVVDDSQLPKDRFSAERLKGVDSTLKIQPAKLEDSAVYLCASSLAGTSGKYEQYFGPGTRLTVT.

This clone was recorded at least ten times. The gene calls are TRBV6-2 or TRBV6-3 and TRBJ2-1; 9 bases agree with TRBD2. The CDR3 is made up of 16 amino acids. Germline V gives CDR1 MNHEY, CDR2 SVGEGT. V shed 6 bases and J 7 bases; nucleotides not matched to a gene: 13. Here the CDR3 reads CASSSSAELAGNEQFF. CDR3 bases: TGTGCCAGCAGCTCCTCGGCGGAGCTAGCGGGGAATGAGCAGTTCTTC.

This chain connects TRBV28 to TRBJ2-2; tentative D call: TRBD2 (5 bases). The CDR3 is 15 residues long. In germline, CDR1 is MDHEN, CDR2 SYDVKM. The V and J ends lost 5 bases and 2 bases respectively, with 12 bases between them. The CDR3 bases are TGTGCCAGCAGTATCCCAGCGGCTAACACCGGGGAGCTGTTTTTT. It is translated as CASSIPAANTGELFF. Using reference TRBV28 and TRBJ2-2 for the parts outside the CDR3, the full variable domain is DVKVTQSSRYLVKRTGEKVFLECVQDMDHENMFWYRQDPGLGLRLIYFSYDVKMKEKGDIPEGYSVSREKKERFSLILESASTNQTSMYLCASSIPAANTGELFFGEGSRLTVL.

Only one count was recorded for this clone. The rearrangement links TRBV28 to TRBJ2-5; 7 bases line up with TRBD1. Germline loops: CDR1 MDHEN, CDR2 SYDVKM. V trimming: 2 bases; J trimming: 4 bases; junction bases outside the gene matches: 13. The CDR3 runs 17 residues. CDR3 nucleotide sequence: TGTGCCAGCAGTTTACCGCTAGGGGGCACTGGGGTAGAGACCCAGTACTTC. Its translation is CASSLPLGGTGVETQYF.

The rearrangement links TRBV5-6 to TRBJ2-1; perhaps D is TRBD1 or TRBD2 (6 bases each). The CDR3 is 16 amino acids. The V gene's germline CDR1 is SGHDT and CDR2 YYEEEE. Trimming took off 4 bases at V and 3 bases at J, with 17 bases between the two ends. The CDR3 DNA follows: TGTGCCAGCAGCCTACAGGGCGGGGTAGTCTACAATGAGCAGTTCTTC. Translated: CASSLQGGVVYNEQFF.

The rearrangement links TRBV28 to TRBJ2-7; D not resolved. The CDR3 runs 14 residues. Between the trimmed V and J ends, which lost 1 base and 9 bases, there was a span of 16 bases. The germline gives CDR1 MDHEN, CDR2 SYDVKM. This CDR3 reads CASSLFRGRLGQYF. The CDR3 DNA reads TGTGCCAGCAGTTTATTCCGCGGTCGTCTCGGGCAGTACTTC.

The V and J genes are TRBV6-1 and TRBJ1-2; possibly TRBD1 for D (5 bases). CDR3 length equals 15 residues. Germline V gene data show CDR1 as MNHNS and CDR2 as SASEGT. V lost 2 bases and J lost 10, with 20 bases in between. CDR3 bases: TGTGCCAGCAGTGAAATTGCCAGGGAGCCCGTCGACTACACCTTC. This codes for CASSEIAREPVDYTF.

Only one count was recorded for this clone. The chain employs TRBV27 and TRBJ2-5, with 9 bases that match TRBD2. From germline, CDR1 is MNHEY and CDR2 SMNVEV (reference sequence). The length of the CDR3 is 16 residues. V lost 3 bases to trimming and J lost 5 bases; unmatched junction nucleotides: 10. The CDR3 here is CASSFWAGGPRETQYF. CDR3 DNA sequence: TGTGCCAGCAGTTTTTGGGCGGGAGGGCCGAGGGAGACCCAGTACTTC.

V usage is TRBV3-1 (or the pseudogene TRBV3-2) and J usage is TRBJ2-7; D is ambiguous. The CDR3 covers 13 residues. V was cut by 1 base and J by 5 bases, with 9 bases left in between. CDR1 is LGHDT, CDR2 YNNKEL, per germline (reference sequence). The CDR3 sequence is CASSQVRSHEQYF. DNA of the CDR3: TGTGCCAGCAGCCAAGTTAGGTCCCACGAGCAGTACTTC.

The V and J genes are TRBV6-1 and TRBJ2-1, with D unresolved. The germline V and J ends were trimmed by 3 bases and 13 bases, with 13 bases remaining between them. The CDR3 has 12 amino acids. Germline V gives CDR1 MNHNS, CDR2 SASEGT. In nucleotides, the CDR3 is TGTGCCAGCAGTGAGTACGCAGAGACCCAGTTCTTC. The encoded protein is CASSEYAETQFF.

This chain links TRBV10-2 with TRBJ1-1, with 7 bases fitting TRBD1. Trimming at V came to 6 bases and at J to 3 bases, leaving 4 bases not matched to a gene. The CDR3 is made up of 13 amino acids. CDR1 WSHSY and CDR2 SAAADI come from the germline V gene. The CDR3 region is CASRGQIYTEAFF. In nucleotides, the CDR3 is TGCGCCAGCAGGGGACAGATCTACACTGAAGCTTTCTTT.

In DNA form, the CDR3 reads TGTGCCTGCGGACACCCCCAAGAGACCCAGTACTTC. Encoded protein: CACGHPQETQYF. The rearrangement joins TRBV2 to TRBJ2-5, with D maybe TRBD1 (5 bases). Germline V gene data show CDR1 as SNHLY and CDR2 as FYNNEI. The CDR3 has 12 amino acids. Trimming shortened V by 11 bases and J by 1 base, and 11 bases separated the two germline ends.

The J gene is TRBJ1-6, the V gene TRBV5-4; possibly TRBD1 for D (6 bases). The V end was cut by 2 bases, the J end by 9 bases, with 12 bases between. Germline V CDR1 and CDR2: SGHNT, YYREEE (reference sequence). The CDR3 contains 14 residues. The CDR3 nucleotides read TGTGCCAGCAGCTTCCAGGGGATAGGTTCACCCCTCCACTTT. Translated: CASSFQGIGSPLHF.

The CDR3 region is CASSRAGDNEQFF. DNA for the CDR3: TGTGCCAGCAGCCGAGCGGGAGACAATGAGCAGTTCTTC. The J gene is TRBJ2-1, the V gene TRBV9; 8 nucleotides align to TRBD2. The CDR3 loop spans 13 amino acids. Trimming cost V 4 bases and J 5 bases; bases outside gene matches: 2. Germline assignment: CDR1 SGDLS and CDR2 YYNGEE.

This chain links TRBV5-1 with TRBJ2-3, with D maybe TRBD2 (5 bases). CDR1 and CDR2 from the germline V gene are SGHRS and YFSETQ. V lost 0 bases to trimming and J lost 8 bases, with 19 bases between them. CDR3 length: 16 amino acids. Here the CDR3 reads CASSLVSGSGFSTQYF. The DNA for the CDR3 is TGCGCCAGCAGCTTGGTGTCGGGGAGCGGCTTTAGTACGCAGTATTTT.

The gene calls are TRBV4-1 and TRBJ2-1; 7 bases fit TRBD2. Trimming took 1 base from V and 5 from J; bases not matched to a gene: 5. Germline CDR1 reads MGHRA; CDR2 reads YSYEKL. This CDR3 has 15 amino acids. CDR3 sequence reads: CASSQGTSADNEQFF. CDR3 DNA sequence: TGCGCCAGCAGCCAAGGTACTAGCGCGGACAATGAGCAGTTCTTC.